This T cell receptor beta chain was sequenced during a study of T cells in Graves' hyperthyroidism and ophthalmopathy. Study-level points and caveats: A model of 13 V-J features distinguished ophthalmopathy from stable hyperthyroidism. Within blood appeared most thyroid clonotypes that had expanded above 0.001. Ophthalmopathy, as predicted by the model, came a median roughly 6.5 months after the prediction.

The germline V and J ends were trimmed by 3 bases and 4 bases, with 12 bases remaining between them. Germline lookup yields CDR1 SNHLY and CDR2 FYNNEI. The CDR3 runs to 15 residues. Investigators excluded patients with uncontrolled infection, other autoimmune disease, pregnancy or lactation. The investigators amplified TCR beta CDR3 regions from RNA transcripts. The primer set for the first-round RT-PCR of the TCR CDR3 was HTBI. TCRdb itself ran the multiplex PCR reads through MiXCR, one entry per CDR3 protein. The data show hundreds of thousands of distinct CDR3 sequences, over 40% seen once. Notes on this clonotype: Its antigen remains unidentified.

The gene calls are TRBV2 and TRBJ1-4; no clear D. Sequencing used peripheral blood or thyroid tissue (not recorded which). The TCR originated in an adult man with Graves' disease, either hyperthyroidism or ophthalmopathy (not recorded which). CDR3 amino acids: CASSDSGENNEKLFF. The CDR3 coding sequence is TGTGCCAGCAGTGACAGCGGGGAGAATAATGAAAAACTGTTTTTT. Supplemented by reference TRBV2 and TRBJ1-4, the full variable domain reads EPEVTQTPSHQVTQMGQEVILRCVPISNHLYFYWYRQILGQKVEFLVSFYNNEISEKSEIFDDQFSVERPDGSNFTLKIRSTKLEDSAMYFCASSDSGENNEKLFFGSGTQLSVL.